This T cell receptor beta chain was recorded in a study of CD8 T cells in Susac syndrome (dated by TCRdb to between 2019 and 2020). Study-wide context: Whether CD8+ T cell activation and differentiation in Susac syndrome was antigen driven was tested using repertoire sequencing.

Details on this clonotype: What antigen it recognizes has not been identified. Base qualities are not at hand, and no much larger clone is one base apart.

Peripheral blood CD8+ and CD4+ T cells from healthy donors, Susac syndrome patients and multiple sclerosis patients were profiled using high-throughput TCR beta sequencing. Healthy donors were included as age- and sex-matched controls. Bulk CD8+ and CD4+ T cells were purified by magnetic negative isolation, whereas CD8+ TEMRA cells were enriched by FACS. Blood was collected in EDTA tubes and processed within 24 hours, with PBMCs isolated through density gradient centrifugation. PBMCs intended for TCR sequencing were cryopreserved in liquid nitrogen and were subsequently thawed in a 37 degrees C water bath. Purity of sorted or isolated CD4+, CD8+ and CD8+ TEMRA cells was at least 90%. The CDR3 spans 15 residues, from the cysteine through the phenylalanine. The read is trimmed to its CDR3 DNA, 45 bases read in frame from base 1. V loses 5 bases of germline sequence and J loses 4 bases, and the interval between the two ends is 17 bases. CDR1 and CDR2, looked up from the germline V gene, are MNHEY and SVGAGI.

Overall study results and their limits: The number of individuals in the TCR sequencing and HLA analysis was recognized as being relatively small.

RNA was extracted with the RNeasy kit and about 0.5 to 1 ug was reverse transcribed using random hexamers. The immunoSEQ multiplex PCR assay, covering 54 Vbeta and 13 Jbeta segments, was used to amplify TCR beta CDR3 regions. To correct PCR amplification bias, a synthetic template baseline was used for both primer optimization and computational correction. In the original analysis: Reads were annotated to V, D and J genes per IMGT and analyzed with immunoSEQ Analyzer, keeping only productive sequences. To calculate clonality, Shannon entropy was normalized by log2 of the number of productive unique sequences and then subtracted from one. For each patient and control, public and private clones were evaluated within the 100 most prevalent clones. Clones were defined as Susac-specific if absent from the healthy and MS cohorts, from 1052 published viral clones and from other ImmuneACCESS disease sequences. In TCRdb, the public reads were trimmed at Q25 with fastp and aligned with MiXCR, with productive beta chains retained. Every distinct CDR3 protein forms one entry, paired with its most common genes and DNA. The V and J calls come from TCRdb's annotation, not from the publication. A total of approximately 110,000 distinct CDR3 sequences appear in this sample, over 85% of them only once. Roughly 0.08% of the sample belongs to the ten largest clones.

This TCR was recovered from a human donor in good health. Material for sequencing was CD4+ T cells from PBMCs. Recombination joined TRBV6-5 with TRBJ1-2, with TRBD1 perhaps the D gene, on 5 matching bases. In nucleotides, the sequence is TGTGCCAGCAGTCCCTGGGGCCAGGGAATCTATGGCTACACCTTC. The resulting protein is CASSPWGQGIYGYTF.